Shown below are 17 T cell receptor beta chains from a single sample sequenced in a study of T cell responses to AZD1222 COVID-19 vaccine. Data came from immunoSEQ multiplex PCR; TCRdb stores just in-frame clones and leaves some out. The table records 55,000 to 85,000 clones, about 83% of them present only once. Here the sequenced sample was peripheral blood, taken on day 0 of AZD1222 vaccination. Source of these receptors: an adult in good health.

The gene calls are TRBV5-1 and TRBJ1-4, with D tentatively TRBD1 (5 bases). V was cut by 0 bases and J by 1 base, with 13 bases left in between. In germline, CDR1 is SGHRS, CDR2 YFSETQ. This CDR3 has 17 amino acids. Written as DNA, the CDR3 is TGCGCCAGCAGCTTGGACAGGTCCCCAGGAACTAATGAAAAACTGTTTTTT. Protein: CASSLDRSPGTNEKLFF.

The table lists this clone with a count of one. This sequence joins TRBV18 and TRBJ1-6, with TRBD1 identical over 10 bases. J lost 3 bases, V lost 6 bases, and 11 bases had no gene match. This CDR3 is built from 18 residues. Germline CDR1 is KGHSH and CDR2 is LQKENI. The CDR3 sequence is CASSPARDRGVYNSPLHF. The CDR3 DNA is TGTGCCAGCTCCCCCGCCCGGGACAGGGGCGTCTATAATTCACCCCTCCACTTT.

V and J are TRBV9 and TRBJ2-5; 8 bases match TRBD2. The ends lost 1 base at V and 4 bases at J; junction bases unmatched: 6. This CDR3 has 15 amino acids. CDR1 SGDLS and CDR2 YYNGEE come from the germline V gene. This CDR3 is CASSVMGLVLETQYF. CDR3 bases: TGTGCCAGCAGCGTAATGGGACTAGTATTAGAGACCCAGTACTTC.

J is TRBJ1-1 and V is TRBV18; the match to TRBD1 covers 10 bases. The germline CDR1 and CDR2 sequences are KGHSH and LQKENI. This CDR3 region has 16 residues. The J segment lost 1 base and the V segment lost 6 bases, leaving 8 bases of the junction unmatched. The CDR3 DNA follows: TGTGCCAGCTCCTCGTGGGACAGGGGAGCGAACACTGAAGCTTTCTTT. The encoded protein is CASSSWDRGANTEAFF. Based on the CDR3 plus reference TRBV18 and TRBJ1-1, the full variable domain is NAGVMQNPRHLVRRRGQEARLRCSPMKGHSHVYWYRQLPEEGLKFMVYLQKENIIDESGMPKERFSAEFPKEGPSILRIQQVVRGDSAAYFCASSSWDRGANTEAFFGQGTRLTVV.

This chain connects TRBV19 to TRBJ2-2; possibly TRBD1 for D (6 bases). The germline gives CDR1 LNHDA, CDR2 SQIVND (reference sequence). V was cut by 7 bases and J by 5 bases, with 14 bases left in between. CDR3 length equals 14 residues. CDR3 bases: TGTGCCAGTATTCCCGGGACATCAACCGGGGAGCTGTTTTTT. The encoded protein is CASIPGTSTGELFF. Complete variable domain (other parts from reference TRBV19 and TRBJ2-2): DGGITQSPKYLFRKEGQNVTLSCEQNLNHDAMYWYRQDPGQGLRLIYYSQIVNDFQKGDIAEGYSVSREKKESFPLTVTSAQKNPTAFYLCASIPGTSTGELFFGEGSRLTVL.

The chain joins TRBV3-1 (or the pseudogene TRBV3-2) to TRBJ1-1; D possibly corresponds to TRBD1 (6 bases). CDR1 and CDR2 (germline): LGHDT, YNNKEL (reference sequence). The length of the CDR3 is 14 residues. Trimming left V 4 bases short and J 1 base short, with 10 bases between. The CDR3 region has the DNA TGTGCCAGCAGCCCGACAGGTCCGAACACTGAAGCTTTCTTT. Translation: CASSPTGPNTEAFF.

For the CDR3, the DNA is TGTGCCAGCAGCTCAGACACAACTTATAATTCACCCCTCCACTTT. This sequence encodes CASSSDTTYNSPLHF. V gene TRBV5-4 combines with J gene TRBJ1-6; D not resolved. V was pared by 3 bases and J by 4 bases, with 11 bases between. The CDR3 is 15 amino acids. Germline CDR1 SGHNT, CDR2 YYREEE (reference sequence). Filled out from reference TRBV5-4 and TRBJ1-6, the complete variable domain reads ETGVTQSPTHLIKTRGQQVTLRCSSQSGHNTVSWYQQALGQGPQFIFQYYREEENGRGNFPPRFSGLQFPNYSSELNVNALELDDSALYLCASSSDTTYNSPLHFGNGTRLTVT.

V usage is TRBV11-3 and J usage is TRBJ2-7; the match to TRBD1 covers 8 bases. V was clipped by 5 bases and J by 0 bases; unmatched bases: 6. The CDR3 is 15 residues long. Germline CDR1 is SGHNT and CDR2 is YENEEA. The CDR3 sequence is CASSRGTGSSYEQYF. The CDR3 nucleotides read TGTGCCAGCAGCCGAGGGACAGGATCCTCCTACGAGCAGTACTTC.

CDR3 bases: TGTGCCAGCAGTGCCGCCGGGGGGACGATAAAAGAGACCCAGTACTTC. It is translated as CASSAAGGTIKETQYF. The V call is TRBV6-1, the J call TRBJ2-5; 7 bases agree with TRBD2. The junction had 11 bases not matched to a gene; V was cut back by 4 bases and J by 3 bases. CDR1 and CDR2 (germline): MNHNS, SASEGT. This CDR3 comprises 16 residues.

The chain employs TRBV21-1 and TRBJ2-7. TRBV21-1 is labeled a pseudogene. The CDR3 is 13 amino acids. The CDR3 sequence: CASSGMIFYEQYF. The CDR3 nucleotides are TGTGCCAGCAGCGGGATGATCTTCTACGAGCAGTACTTC.

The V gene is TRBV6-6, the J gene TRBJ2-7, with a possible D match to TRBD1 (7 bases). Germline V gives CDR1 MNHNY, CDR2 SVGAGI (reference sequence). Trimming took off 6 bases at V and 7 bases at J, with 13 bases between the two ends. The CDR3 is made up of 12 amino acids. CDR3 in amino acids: CASRPQGGEQYF. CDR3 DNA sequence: TGTGCCAGCAGACCCCAGGGGGGAGAGCAGTACTTC.

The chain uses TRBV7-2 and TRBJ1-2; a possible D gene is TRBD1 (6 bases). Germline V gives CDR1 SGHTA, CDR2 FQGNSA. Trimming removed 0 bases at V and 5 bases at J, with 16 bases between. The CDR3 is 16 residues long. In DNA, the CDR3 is TGTGCCAGCAGCTTAGCAAGGGTAGGGGGTACTTATGGCTACACCTTC. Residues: CASSLARVGGTYGYTF.

The CDR3 sequence: CASSLMASTDTQYF. CDR3 sequence (DNA): TGTGCCAGCAGTTTAATGGCCTCCACAGATACGCAGTATTTT. The rearrangement joins TRBV27 to TRBJ2-3; the D is unclear. The CDR3 spans 14 residues. The V gene's germline CDR1 is MNHEY and CDR2 SMNVEV (reference sequence). Trimming took 2 bases from V and 2 from J, leaving 8 bases between them.

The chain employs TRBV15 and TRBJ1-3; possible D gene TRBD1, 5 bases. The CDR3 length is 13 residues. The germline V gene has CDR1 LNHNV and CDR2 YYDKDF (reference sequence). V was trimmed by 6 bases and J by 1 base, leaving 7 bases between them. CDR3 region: CATRGVSGNTIYF. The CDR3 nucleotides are TGTGCCACCAGAGGGGTGTCTGGAAACACCATATATTTT.

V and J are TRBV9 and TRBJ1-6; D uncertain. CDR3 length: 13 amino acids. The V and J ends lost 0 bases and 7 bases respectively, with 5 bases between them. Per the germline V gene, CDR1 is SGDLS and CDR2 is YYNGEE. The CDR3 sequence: CASSVDWNSPLHF. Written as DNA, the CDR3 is TGTGCCAGCAGCGTAGATTGGAATTCACCCCTCCACTTT. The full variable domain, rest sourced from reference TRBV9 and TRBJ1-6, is DSGVTQTPKHLITATGQRVTLRCSPRSGDLSVYWYQQSLDQGLQFLIQYYNGEERAKGNILERFSAQQFPDLHSELNLSSLELGDSALYFCASSVDWNSPLHFGNGTRLTVT.

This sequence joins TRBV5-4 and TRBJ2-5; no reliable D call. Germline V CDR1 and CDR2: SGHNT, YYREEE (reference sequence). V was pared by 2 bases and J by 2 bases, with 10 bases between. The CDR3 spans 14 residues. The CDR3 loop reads CASSLGNQQETQYF. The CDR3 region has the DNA TGTGCCAGCAGCTTAGGGAATCAGCAAGAGACCCAGTACTTC.

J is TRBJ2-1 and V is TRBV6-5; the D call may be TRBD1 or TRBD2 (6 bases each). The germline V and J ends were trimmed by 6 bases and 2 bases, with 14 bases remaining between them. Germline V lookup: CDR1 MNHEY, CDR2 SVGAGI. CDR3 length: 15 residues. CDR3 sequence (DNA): TGTGCCAGCAGCGACGAGGGGGGCGCCTACAATGAGCAGTTCTTC. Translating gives CASSDEGGAYNEQFF.